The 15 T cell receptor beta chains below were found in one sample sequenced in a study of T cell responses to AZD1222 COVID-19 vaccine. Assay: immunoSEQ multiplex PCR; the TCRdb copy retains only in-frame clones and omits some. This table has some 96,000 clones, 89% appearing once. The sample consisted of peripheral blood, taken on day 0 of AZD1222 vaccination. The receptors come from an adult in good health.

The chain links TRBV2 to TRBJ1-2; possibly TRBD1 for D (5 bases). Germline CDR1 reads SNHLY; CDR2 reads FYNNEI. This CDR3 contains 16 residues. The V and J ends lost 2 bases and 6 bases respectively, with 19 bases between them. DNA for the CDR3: TGTGCCAGCAGTGAAAAAGGAGGGGACGATGCGAATGGCTACACCTTC. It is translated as CASSEKGGDDANGYTF.

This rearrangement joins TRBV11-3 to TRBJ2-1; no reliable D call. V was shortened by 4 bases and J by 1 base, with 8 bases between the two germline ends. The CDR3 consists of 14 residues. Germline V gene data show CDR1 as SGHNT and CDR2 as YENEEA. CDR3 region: CASSSGISYNEQFF. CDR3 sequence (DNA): TGTGCCAGCAGCTCAGGTATTTCCTACAATGAGCAGTTCTTC. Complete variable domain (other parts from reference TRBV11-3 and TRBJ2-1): EAGVVQSPRYKIIEKKQPVAFWCNPISGHNTLYWYLQNLGQGPELLIRYENEEAVDDSQLPKDRFSAERLKGVDSTLKIQPAELGDSAVYLCASSSGISYNEQFFGPGTRLTVL.

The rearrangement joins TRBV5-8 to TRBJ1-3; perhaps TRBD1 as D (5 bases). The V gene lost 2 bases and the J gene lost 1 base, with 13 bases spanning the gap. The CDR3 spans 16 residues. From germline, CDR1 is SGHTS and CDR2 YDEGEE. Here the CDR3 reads CASSFLGRASGNTIYF. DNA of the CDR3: TGTGCCAGCAGCTTTCTGGGCAGGGCATCTGGAAACACCATATATTTT.

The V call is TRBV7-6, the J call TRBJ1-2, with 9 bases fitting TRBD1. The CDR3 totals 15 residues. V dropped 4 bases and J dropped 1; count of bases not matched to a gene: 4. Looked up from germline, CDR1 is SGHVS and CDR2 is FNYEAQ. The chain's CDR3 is CASSSGQGLNYGYTF. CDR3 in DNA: TGTGCCAGCAGCTCGGGACAGGGACTTAACTATGGCTACACCTTC.

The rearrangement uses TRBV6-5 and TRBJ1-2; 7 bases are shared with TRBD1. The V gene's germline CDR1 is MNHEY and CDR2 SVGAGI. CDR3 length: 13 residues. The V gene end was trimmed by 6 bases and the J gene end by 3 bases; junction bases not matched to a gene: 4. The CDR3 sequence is CASSPDRDYGYTF. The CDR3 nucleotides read TGTGCCAGCAGCCCCGACAGGGACTATGGCTACACCTTC.

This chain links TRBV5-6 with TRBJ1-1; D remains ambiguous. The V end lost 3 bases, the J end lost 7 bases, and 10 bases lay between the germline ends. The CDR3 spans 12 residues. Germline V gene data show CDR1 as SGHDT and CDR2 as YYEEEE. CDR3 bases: TGTGCCAGCAGCTCGACGAGGAGTGAAGCTTTCTTT. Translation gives CASSSTRSEAFF.

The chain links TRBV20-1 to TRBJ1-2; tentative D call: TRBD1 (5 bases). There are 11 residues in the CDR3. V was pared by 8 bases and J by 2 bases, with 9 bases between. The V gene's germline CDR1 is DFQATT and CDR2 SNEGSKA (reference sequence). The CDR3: CSLGTNYGYTF. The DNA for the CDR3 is TGCAGTCTCGGGACGAACTATGGCTACACCTTC.

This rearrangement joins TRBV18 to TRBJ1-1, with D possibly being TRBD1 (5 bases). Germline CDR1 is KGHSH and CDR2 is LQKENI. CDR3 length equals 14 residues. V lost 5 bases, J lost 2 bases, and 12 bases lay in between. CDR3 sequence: CASSSADSNTEAFF. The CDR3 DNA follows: TGTGCCAGCTCATCAGCCGACAGCAACACTGAAGCTTTCTTT.

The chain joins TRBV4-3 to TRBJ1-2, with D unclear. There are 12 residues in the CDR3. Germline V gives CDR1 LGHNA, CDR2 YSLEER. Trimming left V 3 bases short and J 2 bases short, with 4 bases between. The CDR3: CASSQGNYGYTF. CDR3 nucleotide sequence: TGCGCCAGCAGCCAGGGGAACTATGGCTACACCTTC.

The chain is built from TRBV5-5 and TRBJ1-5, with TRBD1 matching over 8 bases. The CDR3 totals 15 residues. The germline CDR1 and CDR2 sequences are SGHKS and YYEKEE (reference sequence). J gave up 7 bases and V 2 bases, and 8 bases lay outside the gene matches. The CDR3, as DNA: TGTGCCAGCAGCTTCTCCGGGACAGGTTACCAGCCCCAGCATTTT. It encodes CASSFSGTGYQPQHF.

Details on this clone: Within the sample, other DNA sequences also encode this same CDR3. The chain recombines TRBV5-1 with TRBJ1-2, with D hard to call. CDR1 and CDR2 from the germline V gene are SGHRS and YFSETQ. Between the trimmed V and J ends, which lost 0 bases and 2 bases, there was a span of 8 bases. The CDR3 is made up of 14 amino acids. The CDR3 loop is CASSLESPNYGYTF. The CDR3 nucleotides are TGCGCCAGCAGCTTGGAGAGCCCGAACTATGGCTACACCTTC.

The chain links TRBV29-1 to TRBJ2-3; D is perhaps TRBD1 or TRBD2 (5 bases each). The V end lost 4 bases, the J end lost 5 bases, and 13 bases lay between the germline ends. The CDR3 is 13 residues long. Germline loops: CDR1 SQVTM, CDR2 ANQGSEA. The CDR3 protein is CSVGWQRGDTQYF. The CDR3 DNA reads TGCAGCGTTGGTTGGCAGAGGGGAGATACGCAGTATTTT.

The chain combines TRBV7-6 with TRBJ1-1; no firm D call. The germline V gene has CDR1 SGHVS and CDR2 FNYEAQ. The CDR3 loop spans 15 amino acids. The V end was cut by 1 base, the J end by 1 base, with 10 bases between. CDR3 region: CASSLESIPNTEAFF. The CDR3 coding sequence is TGTGCCAGCAGCTTAGAATCAATTCCGAACACTGAAGCTTTCTTT.

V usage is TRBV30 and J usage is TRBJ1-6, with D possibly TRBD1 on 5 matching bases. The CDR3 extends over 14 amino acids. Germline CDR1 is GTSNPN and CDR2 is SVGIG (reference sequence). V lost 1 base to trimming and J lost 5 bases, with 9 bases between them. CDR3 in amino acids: CAWSGGRNNSPLHF. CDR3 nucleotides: TGTGCCTGGAGTGGGGGCAGGAATAATTCACCCCTCCACTTT.

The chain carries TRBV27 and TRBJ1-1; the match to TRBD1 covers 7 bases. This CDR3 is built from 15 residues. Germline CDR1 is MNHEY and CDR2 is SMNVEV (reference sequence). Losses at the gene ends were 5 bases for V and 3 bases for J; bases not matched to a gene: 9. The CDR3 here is CASSPRTGVDTEAFF. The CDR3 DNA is TGTGCCAGCAGTCCCAGGACAGGCGTAGACACTGAAGCTTTCTTT.